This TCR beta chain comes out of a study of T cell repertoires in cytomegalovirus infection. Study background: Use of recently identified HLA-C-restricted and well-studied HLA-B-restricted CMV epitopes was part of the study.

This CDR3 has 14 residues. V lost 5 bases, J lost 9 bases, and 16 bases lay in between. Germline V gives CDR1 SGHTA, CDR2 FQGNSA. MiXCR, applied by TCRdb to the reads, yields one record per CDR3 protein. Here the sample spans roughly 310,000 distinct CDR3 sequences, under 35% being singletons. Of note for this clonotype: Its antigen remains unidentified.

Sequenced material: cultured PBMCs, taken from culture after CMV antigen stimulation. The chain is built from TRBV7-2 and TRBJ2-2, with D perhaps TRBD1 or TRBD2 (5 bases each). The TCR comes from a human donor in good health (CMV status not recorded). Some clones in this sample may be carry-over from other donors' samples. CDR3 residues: CASSLGAGIRELFF. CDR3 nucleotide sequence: TGTGCCAGCAGCCTCGGGGCGGGTATTCGGGAGCTGTTTTTT.